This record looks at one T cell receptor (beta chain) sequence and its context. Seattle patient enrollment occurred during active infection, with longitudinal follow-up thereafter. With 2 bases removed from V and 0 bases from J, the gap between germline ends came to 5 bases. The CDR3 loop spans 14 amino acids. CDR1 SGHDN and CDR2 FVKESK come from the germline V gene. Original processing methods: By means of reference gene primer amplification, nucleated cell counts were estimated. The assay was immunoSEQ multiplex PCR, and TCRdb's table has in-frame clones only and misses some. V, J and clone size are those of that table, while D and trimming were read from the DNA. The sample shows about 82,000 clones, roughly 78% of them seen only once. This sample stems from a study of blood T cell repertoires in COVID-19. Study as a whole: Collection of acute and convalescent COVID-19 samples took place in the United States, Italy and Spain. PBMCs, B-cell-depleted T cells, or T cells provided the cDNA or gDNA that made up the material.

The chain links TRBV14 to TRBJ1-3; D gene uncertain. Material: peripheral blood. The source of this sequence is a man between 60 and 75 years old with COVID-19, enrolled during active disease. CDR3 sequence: CASSQFVSGNTIYF. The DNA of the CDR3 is TGTGCCAGCAGCCAATTCGTCTCTGGAAACACCATATATTTT.